The sequence of this T cell receptor beta chain was determined in a study of patients and donors after allogeneic stem cell transplantation. MiXCR was run by TCRdb on the RT-PCR reads, yielding one entry per CDR3 protein. The data show about 960,000 distinct CDR3 sequences, around 17% seen once. The table lists this clonotype with a few counts. Germline V gene lookup returns CDR1 MNHEY and CDR2 SVGAGI. With 5 bases clipped from V and 15 bases from J, the junction kept 5 bases outside the gene matches. CDR3 length: 11 residues. The chain is built from TRBV6-5 and TRBJ2-1, with 9 nucleotides matching TRBD2. The receptor was derived from a human donor who was either an allogeneic HSCT recipient or a stem cell or donor lymphocyte infusion donor (not recorded which). It is not recorded whose cells these are; they may come from a transplant donor. The sample taken for sequencing was blood, either unsorted or a sorted T cell fraction (not recorded which). The CDR3 DNA reads TGTGCCAGCAGTCGGGGGACTAGCCGGTTCTTC. It codes for CASSRGTSRFF.